Reported below is one TCR beta chain. The trim removed 7 bases at V and 4 bases at J, leaving 8 bases unmatched. This CDR3 is 13 amino acids long. Germline assignment: CDR1 SGHRS and CDR2 YFSETQ. The record originates from a study of shared clonotypes between healthy human individuals. The study ran the assay at deep level. Assay used: immunoSEQ multiplex PCR; TCRdb lists only in-frame clones, some missing. The sample has roughly 500,000 clones; less than 85% are singletons. The chain employs TRBV5-1 and TRBJ2-7, with TRBD2 matching 7 bases. This clonotype was sampled from a woman between 35 and 50 years old in good health. Some clones in this sample may be carry-over from other donors' samples. The material sequenced was PBMCs. CDR3 region: CASGSGTLYEQYF. In nucleotides, the CDR3 is TGCGCCAGCGGAAGCGGGACCCTATACGAGCAGTACTTC.